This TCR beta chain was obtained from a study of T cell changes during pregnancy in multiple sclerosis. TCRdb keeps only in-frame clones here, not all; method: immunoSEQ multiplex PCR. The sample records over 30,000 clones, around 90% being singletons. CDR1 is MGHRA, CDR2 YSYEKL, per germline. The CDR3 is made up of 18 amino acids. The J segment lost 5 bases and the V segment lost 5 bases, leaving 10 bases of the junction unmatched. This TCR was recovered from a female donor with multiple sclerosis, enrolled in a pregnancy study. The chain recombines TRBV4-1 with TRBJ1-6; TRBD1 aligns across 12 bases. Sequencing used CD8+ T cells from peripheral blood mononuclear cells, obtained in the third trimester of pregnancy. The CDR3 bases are TGCGCCAGCAGCGGGGACAGGGGGCGAGGGAAGAATAATTCACCCCTCCACTTT. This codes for CASSGDRGRGKNNSPLHF.